What follows are 4 T cell receptor beta chains derived from one specimen sequenced in a study of T cells after yellow fever vaccination. TCRdb reprocessed the 5' RACE reads via MiXCR and lists one record per CDR3 protein. The table shows 250,000 to 300,000 distinct CDR3 sequences, with around 5.3% occurring only once. Sequences were derived from CD4+ T cells sorted from PBMCs, sampled on the day of the yellow fever booster vaccination. The receptors here all came from a man younger than 35 who received the YFV17D yellow fever vaccine.

In this sample, this clonotype turned up a few times. The chain joins TRBV10-3 to TRBJ1-1; TRBD1 matches 7 bases. Germline CDR1 reads ENHRY; CDR2 reads SYGVKD. J lost 10 bases, V lost 6 bases, and 5 bases had no gene match. This CDR3 is 11 amino acids long. CDR3 sequence reads: CAIRVAGGAFF. As DNA, the CDR3 is TGTGCCATCAGGGTGGCAGGGGGAGCTTTCTTT.

This sequence joins TRBV5-4 and TRBJ2-5, with D possibly matching TRBD2 (6 bases). Trimming cost V 0 bases and J 5 bases, with 20 bases left between them. Germline loops: CDR1 SGHNT, CDR2 YYREEE (reference sequence). The CDR3 has 17 amino acids. In DNA, the CDR3 is TGTGCCAGCAGCTTGGAGGGAGGTGCAGGGCGTGACGAGACCCAGTACTTC. Amino acid sequence: CASSLEGGAGRDETQYF.

The CDR3 DNA is TGCGCCAGCAGCCGCGAACGGGGGCACGAGCAGTACGTC. Translating gives CASSRERGHEQYV. The chain recombines TRBV5-1 with TRBJ2-7, with D possibly being TRBD1 or TRBD2 (6 bases each). CDR1 and CDR2 (germline): SGHRS, YFSETQ. Trimming pared 4 bases from V and 5 bases from J, leaving 13 bases between. This CDR3 spans 13 amino acids.

This clonotype appeared a few times. J is TRBJ2-5 and V is TRBV4-1, with 7 bases lining up with TRBD2. The CDR3 sequence is 16 residues long. In germline, CDR1 is MGHRA, CDR2 YSYEKL. With V trimmed by 2 bases and J by 5 bases, 11 bases remained unmatched. The CDR3 DNA is TGCGCCAGCAGCCAATCTGGTCGCGGGGGAAGGGAGACCCAGTACTTC. This gives the protein CASSQSGRGGRETQYF.